The clone carrying this TCR beta chain was recorded a few times. MiXCR, run by TCRdb on the reads, gives a single entry per CDR3 protein. The table shows roughly 250,000 distinct CDR3 sequences, with roughly an eighth occurring only once. The data were taken from a study of T cell repertoires in cytomegalovirus infection. Study summary: Public TCR beta signatures were indicative of both CMV infection and a matching HLA type.

Trimming removed 0 bases at V and 6 bases at J, with 14 bases between. Germline assignment: CDR1 DFQATT and CDR2 SNEGSKA (reference sequence). This CDR3 is 14 amino acids long. The TCR sequence derives from a human donor in good health (CMV status not recorded). Some clones in this sample may be carry-over from other donors' samples. The sequenced material came from PBMCs. The chain employs TRBV20-1 and TRBJ1-2; no reliable D call. CDR3 amino acids: CSARDDPLANGYTF. The CDR3 bases are TGCAGTGCTAGAGATGATCCTCTAGCGAATGGCTACACCTTC.